The 8 T cell receptor beta chains in this list originate from one sample, sequenced in a study of PD-1 blockade in classical Hodgkin lymphoma. Every patient was affected by relapse after autologous stem cell transplantation, while exposure to brentuximab vedotin was not uniform. Only in-frame clones appear in the TCRdb table, and some are missing; sequencing was by immunoSEQ multiplex PCR. The table records roughly 25,000 clones, roughly two thirds of them present only once. The source was peripheral blood mononuclear cells (PBMCs), collected before the second cycle of nivolumab. The receptors derive from a human donor with classical Hodgkin lymphoma.

This clone was seen a few times. The chain uses TRBV6-6 and TRBJ1-6, with D uncertain. CDR3 length: 14 amino acids. The germline V gene encodes CDR1 MNHNY and CDR2 SVGAGI (reference sequence). V was pared by 2 bases and J by 10 bases, with 12 bases between. The CDR3 sequence: CASSYHGVRSPLHF. For the CDR3, the DNA is TGTGCCAGCAGTTACCATGGGGTACGATCACCCCTCCACTTT.

By share, this clone ranks as medium-sized. The chain carries TRBV10-2 and TRBJ1-1, with TRBD1 matching over 8 bases. Germline trimming cut 7 bases from V and 3 bases from J; bases unmatched to any gene: 1. Germline loops: CDR1 WSHSY, CDR2 SAAADI. The CDR3 is 12 amino acids. In DNA, the CDR3 is TGCGCCAGCAAGGACAGGGACACTGAAGCTTTCTTT. Its translation: CASKDRDTEAFF.

This CDR3 is CASSLSTSYEQYF. The CDR3 bases are TGTGCCAGCAGCTTGTCGACCTCCTACGAGCAGTACTTC. The gene calls are TRBV7-9 and TRBJ2-7, with D uncertain. The germline CDR1 and CDR2 sequences are SEHNR and FQNEAQ (reference sequence). The CDR3 is 13 residues long. Trimming cost V 3 bases and J 0 bases, with 6 bases left between them.

The V and J genes are TRBV18 and TRBJ1-2; the D gene is possibly TRBD1 (6 bases). Between the trimmed V and J ends, which lost 4 bases and 6 bases, there was a span of 9 bases. Looked up from germline, CDR1 is KGHSH and CDR2 is LQKENI. The CDR3 is made up of 12 amino acids. The CDR3 sequence is CASSLKGDGYTF. The CDR3 bases are TGTGCCAGCTCACTTAAGGGGGATGGCTACACCTTC.

The J gene is TRBJ2-1, the V gene TRBV5-1; 9 positions agree with TRBD1. CDR1 is SGHRS and CDR2 is YFSETQ in the germline V gene. Trimming took 0 bases from V and 10 from J; bases not matched to a gene: 5. The CDR3 contains 14 residues. Here the CDR3 reads CASSLADRGREQFF. The CDR3 DNA sequence: TGCGCCAGCAGCTTGGCGGACAGGGGACGGGAGCAGTTCTTC.

The CDR3 region is CASSKRSGIRKTQYF. The CDR3 nucleotides read TGTGCCAGCAGCAAAAGGTCAGGGATTCGGAAGACCCAGTACTTC. V and J are TRBV21-1 and TRBJ2-5; the table names TRBD1, a call not compared with the DNA. TRBV21-1 constitutes a pseudogene. The CDR3 is 15 residues long.

The chain has TRBV19 and TRBJ2-1, with unresolved D. V dropped 5 bases and J dropped 10 bases, with 12 bases sitting between them. This CDR3 is 12 amino acids long. The V gene's germline CDR1 is LNHDA and CDR2 SQIVND (reference sequence). CDR3 coding DNA: TGTGCCAGTAGTGTTACGGGTAACGAGCAGTTCTTC. Amino acid sequence: CASSVTGNEQFF. The variable domain in full, completed from reference TRBV19 and TRBJ2-1, reads DGGITQSPKYLFRKEGQNVTLSCEQNLNHDAMYWYRQDPGQGLRLIYYSQIVNDFQKGDIAEGYSVSREKKESFPLTVTSAQKNPTAFYLCASSVTGNEQFFGPGTRLTVL.

This clone was counted once. The genes are TRBV7-2 and TRBJ2-5; D possibly matches TRBD1 or TRBD2 (6 bases each). This CDR3 contains 15 residues. V lost 0 bases and J lost 4, with 12 bases in between. Germline V CDR1 and CDR2: SGHTA, FQGNSA. The CDR3 protein is CASSLAIRGRETQYF. In DNA form, the CDR3 reads TGTGCCAGCAGCTTAGCGATTCGGGGGCGAGAGACCCAGTACTTC.